These 7 T cell receptor beta chains were all obtained from the same sample, sequenced in a study of blood T cell repertoires in COVID-19. TCRdb's copy holds only in-frame clones and misses some; the assay was immunoSEQ multiplex PCR. In the table there are tens of thousands of clones, approximately 85% of which are singletons. Sequencing input: peripheral blood. The origin of the receptors is a human donor in a cohort sampled during active COVID-19.

The chain is built from TRBV5-1 and TRBJ2-3; TRBD2 might be the D (6 bases). This CDR3 comprises 17 residues. V was cut by 0 bases and J by 2 bases, with 16 bases left in between. Germline V gives CDR1 SGHRS, CDR2 YFSETQ. The chain's CDR3 is CASSLDPAGLLTDTQYF. Here the CDR3 DNA reads TGCGCCAGCAGCTTGGACCCAGCGGGCCTTCTCACAGATACGCAGTATTTT.

The CDR3 DNA reads TGTGCCAGCAGTGAATGGACTAGCGGGGTCTTCCAAGAGACCCAGTACTTC. Its protein is CASSEWTSGVFQETQYF. The chain links TRBV6-1 to TRBJ2-5; 12 nucleotides match TRBD2. Germline V gene data show CDR1 as MNHNS and CDR2 as SASEGT. After removal of 2 bases from V and 1 base from J, the junction contained 5 bases not matched to a gene. The CDR3 is 17 amino acids.

The genes are TRBV11-2 and TRBJ1-2; TRBD1 might be the D (5 bases). Germline loops: CDR1 SGHAT, CDR2 FQNNGV. CDR3 length: 15 amino acids. Trimming stripped 5 bases from V and 8 bases from J, with 21 bases between. This CDR3 is CASSHNRRPYGGYTF. CDR3 DNA: TGTGCCAGCAGCCACAACAGGCGTCCCTATGGAGGCTACACCTTC. The full variable domain, with the rest looked up from reference TRBV11-2 and TRBJ1-2, is EAGVAQSPRYKIIEKRQSVAFWCNPISGHATLYWYQQILGQGPKLLIQFQNNGVVDDSQLPKDRFSAERLKGVDSTLKIQPAKLEDSAVYLCASSHNRRPYGGYTFGSGTRLTVV.

The chain carries TRBV6-6 and TRBJ1-1; D unclear. This CDR3 region has 12 residues. V shed 5 bases and J shed 9 bases, with 13 bases lying between them. Germline-derived CDR1 and CDR2 are MNHNY and SVGAGI (reference sequence). This chain's CDR3 is CASSAGEFQAFF. As DNA, the CDR3 is TGTGCCAGCAGTGCCGGGGAATTTCAAGCTTTCTTT.

The genes are TRBV4-1 and TRBJ1-1; weak D call: TRBD1 (5 bases). The CDR3 spans 17 residues. V lost 1 base, J lost 0 bases, and 15 bases lay in between. CDR1 MGHRA and CDR2 YSYEKL come from the germline V gene. CDR3 DNA sequence: TGCGCCAGCAGCCAAGTGGCCGGGGGTCGGATGAACACTGAAGCTTTCTTT. Its translation: CASSQVAGGRMNTEAFF.

This clone was counted ten times or more. The genes are TRBV6-6 and TRBJ1-5; weak D call: TRBD1 (6 bases). Trimming pared 7 bases from V and 4 bases from J, leaving 14 bases between. The CDR3 extends over 14 amino acids. The germline V gene has CDR1 MNHNY and CDR2 SVGAGI (reference sequence). The CDR3 DNA sequence: TGTGCCAGCAATAGGGCAGGGGAAAATCAGCCCCAGCATTTT. Its protein product is CASNRAGENQPQHF.

The gene calls are TRBV9 and TRBJ2-7; perhaps TRBD2 as D (6 bases). From germline, CDR1 is SGDLS and CDR2 YYNGEE. Deletions cut 2 bases from V and 0 bases from J, with 15 bases between. The length of the CDR3 is 16 residues. The CDR3 DNA reads as TGTGCCAGCAGCGTCGGCCCGGGGGTTTACTCCTACGAGCAGTACTTC. Amino acids: CASSVGPGVYSYEQYF.